This TCR beta chain was sequenced during a study of neurological immune-mediated disorders. The V and J ends lost 5 bases and 2 bases, in that order; junction bases with no gene match: 7. Germline CDR1 MNHNY, CDR2 SVGAGI (reference sequence). There are 15 residues in the CDR3. 5'RACE with 10-nucleotide random UMIs generated the cDNA. From 15-18 subjects, each sequencing run yielded over 190 million TCR-beta sequences. TCRdb reanalysed the 5' RACE reads using MiXCR and keeps one entry per CDR3 protein. This sample carries 40,000 to 60,000 distinct CDR3 sequences, 13% of them seen once, and the ten largest clones take roughly 4.5%. Notes on the study in general: The study found the most TCR clonal expansion in HTLV-1-associated myelopathy and the least in multiple sclerosis, below healthy controls.

Time point specified: longitudinal time-point 2. This clonotype was found many times. Its specificity is not known. V is TRBV6-6 and J is TRBJ2-7, with 9 bases identical to TRBD1. What was sequenced was PBMCs. The TCR was taken from a male donor with HTLV-1-associated myelopathy (HAM/TSP). CDR3 amino acids: CASSPGGTGPYEQYF. The CDR3 nucleotides are TGTGCCAGCAGTCCAGGCGGGACAGGGCCCTACGAGCAGTACTTC.